This TCR beta chain was recorded in a study of shared clonotypes between healthy human individuals. Whole-study findings and limits: Clonotype sharing across donors was expected to vary with sequencing depth.

The assay was immunoSEQ multiplex PCR, and TCRdb's table has in-frame clones only and misses some. The table shows fewer than 650,000 clones, with around three quarters occurring only once. As for this clone: Its matching antigen is unknown.

The CDR3 consists of 16 residues. Trimming stripped 1 base from V and 4 bases from J, with 17 bases between. Germline V CDR1 and CDR2: SQVTM, ANQGSEA. The chain couples TRBV29-1 to TRBJ2-1, with no clear D. The material sequenced was PBMCs. The source of this sequence is a middle-aged woman in good health. Some clones in this sample may be carry-over from other donors' samples. CDR3 sequence: CSVEVHALPGYNEQFF. The CDR3 DNA follows: TGCAGCGTTGAAGTCCATGCTCTCCCCGGGTACAATGAGCAGTTCTTC.